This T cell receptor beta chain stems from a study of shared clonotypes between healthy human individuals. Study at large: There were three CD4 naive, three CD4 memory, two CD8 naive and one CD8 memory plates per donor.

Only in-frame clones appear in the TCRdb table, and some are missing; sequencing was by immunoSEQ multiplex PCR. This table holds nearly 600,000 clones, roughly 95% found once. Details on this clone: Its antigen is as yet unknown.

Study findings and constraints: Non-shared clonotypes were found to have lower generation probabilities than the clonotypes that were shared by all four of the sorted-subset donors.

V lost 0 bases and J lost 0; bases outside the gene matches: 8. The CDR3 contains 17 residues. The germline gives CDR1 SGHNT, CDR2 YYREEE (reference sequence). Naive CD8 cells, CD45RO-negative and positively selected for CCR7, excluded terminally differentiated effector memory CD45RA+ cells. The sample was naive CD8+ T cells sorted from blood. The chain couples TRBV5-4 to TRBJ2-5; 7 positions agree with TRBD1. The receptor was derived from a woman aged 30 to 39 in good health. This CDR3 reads CASSLVQGVRNQETQYF. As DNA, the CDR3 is TGTGCCAGCAGCTTGGTGCAGGGGGTTCGAAACCAAGAGACCCAGTACTTC.